A selection of T cell receptor beta chains follows, all from one sample in a study of cytomegalovirus exposure and HLA in healthy donors. Repertoires were generated with immunoSEQ multiplex PCR, while TCRdb's copy carries only in-frame clones and drops some. This sample's table reports under 200,000 clones. Sequences were obtained from PBMCs. These receptors all stem from a woman aged 18-29 years in good health and CMV-seropositive. Each CDR3 is given with its conserved first and last residue. D genes are given only for firm matches.

j_call: TRBJ2-5
v_call: TRBV6-1
d_call: .
cdr3_aa: CASSEGLGTNRPMETQYF
cdr3_nt: TGTGCCAGCAGTGAAGGCCTCGGGACAAATCGGCCAATGGAGACCCAGTACTTC

j_call: TRBJ1-2
v_call: TRBV30
d_call: .
cdr3_aa: CAWSQGSGYTF
cdr3_nt: TGTGCCTGGAGTCAGGGGAGTGGCTACACCTTC

j_call: TRBJ2-1
v_call: TRBV15
d_call: TRBD2
cdr3_aa: CATSPGGVNEQFF
cdr3_nt: TGTGCCACCAGCCCGGGGGGGGTTAATGAGCAGTTCTTC

j_call: TRBJ1-5
v_call: TRBV30
d_call: TRBD1
cdr3_aa: CAWGDQGDQPQHF
cdr3_nt: TGTGCCTGGGGGGACCAGGGGGATCAGCCCCAGCATTTT

j_call: TRBJ1-1
v_call: TRBV20-1
d_call: .
cdr3_aa: CSARREEAFF
cdr3_nt: TGCAGTGCTAGGAGGGAAGAAGCTTTCTTT

j_call: TRBJ1-5
v_call: TRBV6-5
d_call: .
cdr3_aa: CASSPTQGQPQHF
cdr3_nt: TGTGCCAGCAGTCCCACTCAGGGTCAGCCCCAGCATTTT

j_call: TRBJ2-6
v_call: TRBV2
d_call: TRBD1
cdr3_aa: CASSELTGISGANVLTF
cdr3_nt: TGTGCCAGCAGTGAATTGACAGGGATCTCTGGGGCCAACGTCCTGACTTTC

j_call: TRBJ1-3
v_call: TRBV6-5
d_call: .
cdr3_aa: CASSYRARGSGNTIYF
cdr3_nt: TGTGCCAGCAGTTACAGGGCCCGAGGGTCTGGAAACACCATATATTTT

j_call: TRBJ2-1
v_call: TRBV5-4
d_call: TRBD1
cdr3_aa: CASSLATGVYNEQFF
cdr3_nt: TGTGCCAGCAGCTTGGCGACAGGGGTCTATAATGAGCAGTTCTTC

j_call: TRBJ1-5
v_call: TRBV19
d_call: .
cdr3_aa: CASRTTVYSNQPQHF
cdr3_nt: TGTGCCAGTAGAACGACAGTTTATAGCAATCAGCCCCAGCATTTT

j_call: TRBJ1-2
v_call: TRBV2
d_call: .
cdr3_aa: CASSEKQNYGYTF
cdr3_nt: TGTGCCAGCAGTGAAAAACAGAACTATGGCTACACCTTC

j_call: TRBJ1-1
v_call: TRBV5-1
d_call: .
cdr3_aa: CASSVDGQNTEAFF
cdr3_nt: TGCGCCAGCAGCGTGGACGGACAGAACACTGAAGCTTTCTTT

j_call: TRBJ2-2
v_call: TRBV6-4
d_call: TRBD1
cdr3_aa: CASRGQENTGELFF
cdr3_nt: TGTGCCAGCCGAGGACAGGAGAACACCGGGGAGCTGTTTTTT

j_call: TRBJ1-2
v_call: TRBV5-4
d_call: .
cdr3_aa: CASSFGQSEWGYTF
cdr3_nt: TGTGCCAGCAGCTTCGGACAGTCCGAATGGGGCTACACCTTC

j_call: TRBJ2-7
v_call: TRBV5-1
d_call: .
cdr3_aa: CASSARLETYEQYF
cdr3_nt: TGCGCCAGCAGCGCCCGACTAGAAACCTACGAGCAGTACTTC

j_call: TRBJ1-3
v_call: TRBV5-1
d_call: TRBD1
cdr3_aa: CASSLGLGDSGNTIYF
cdr3_nt: TGCGCCAGCAGCTTGGGTCTGGGGGACAGTGGAAACACCATATATTTT

j_call: TRBJ2-7
v_call: TRBV5-4
d_call: TRBD2
cdr3_aa: CASSSRAGVTYEQYF
cdr3_nt: TGTGCCAGCAGCTCTCGTGCGGGGGTCACCTACGAGCAGTACTTC

j_call: TRBJ2-2
v_call: TRBV7-9
d_call: .
cdr3_aa: CASSTQMNTGELFF
cdr3_nt: TGTGCCAGCAGCACACAAATGAACACCGGGGAGCTGTTTTTT

j_call: TRBJ2-7
v_call: TRBV30
d_call: .
cdr3_aa: CAWKGPVEGPSYEQYF
cdr3_nt: TGTGCCTGGAAGGGGCCGGTTGAAGGCCCCTCCTACGAGCAGTACTTC

j_call: TRBJ2-7
v_call: TRBV7-8
d_call: .
cdr3_aa: CASSPGHGYEQYF
cdr3_nt: TGTGCCAGCAGCCCGGGACACGGTTACGAGCAGTACTTC

j_call: TRBJ2-7
v_call: TRBV5-1
d_call: TRBD1
cdr3_aa: CASSLEQGGVEQYF
cdr3_nt: TGCGCCAGCAGCTTGGAACAGGGGGGAGTAGAGCAGTACTTC

j_call: TRBJ2-2
v_call: TRBV7-2
d_call: .
cdr3_aa: CASSLSPGTGELFF
cdr3_nt: TGTGCCAGCAGCTTATCCCCGGGAACCGGGGAGCTGTTTTTT

j_call: TRBJ1-4
v_call: TRBV29-1
d_call: .
cdr3_aa: CSVASGSLVNEKLFF
cdr3_nt: TGCAGCGTTGCATCAGGGTCCCTCGTTAATGAAAAACTGTTTTTT

j_call: TRBJ2-2
v_call: TRBV11-3
d_call: .
cdr3_aa: CASSSVMNTGELFF
cdr3_nt: TGTGCCAGCAGCTCGGTAATGAACACCGGGGAGCTGTTTTTT

j_call: TRBJ1-4
v_call: TRBV7-2
d_call: TRBD1
cdr3_aa: CASSPTTGVREKLFF
cdr3_nt: TGTGCCAGCAGCCCTACGACAGGGGTTAGAGAAAAACTGTTTTTT

j_call: TRBJ2-5
v_call: TRBV29-1
d_call: .
cdr3_aa: CSVERARETQYF
cdr3_nt: TGCAGCGTGGAGCGAGCAAGAGAGACCCAGTACTTC

j_call: TRBJ2-1
v_call: TRBV2
d_call: TRBD2
cdr3_aa: CASRSGLAGANEQFF
cdr3_nt: TGTGCCAGCAGGTCCGGACTAGCGGGAGCAAATGAGCAGTTCTTC

j_call: TRBJ1-2
v_call: TRBV30
d_call: TRBD1
cdr3_aa: CAWSPGQGVRNYGYTF
cdr3_nt: TGTGCCTGGAGTCCGGGACAGGGGGTAAGGAACTATGGCTACACCTTC

j_call: TRBJ1-1
v_call: TRBV12-5
d_call: .
cdr3_aa: CASGLFQTEAFF
cdr3_nt: TGTGCTAGTGGTTTGTTTCAGACTGAAGCTTTCTTT

j_call: TRBJ2-1
v_call: TRBV10-3
d_call: .
cdr3_aa: CAISDRVSYNEQFF
cdr3_nt: TGTGCCATCAGTGACCGGGTCTCCTACAATGAGCAGTTCTTC

j_call: TRBJ2-1
v_call: TRBV5-4
d_call: TRBD1
cdr3_aa: CASSLAGQGSNEQFF
cdr3_nt: TGTGCCAGCAGCTTGGCCGGACAGGGGTCGAATGAGCAGTTCTTC

j_call: TRBJ1-1
v_call: TRBV5-1
d_call: .
cdr3_aa: CASRAQGNTEAFF
cdr3_nt: TGCGCCAGCAGGGCACAGGGGAACACTGAAGCTTTCTTT

j_call: TRBJ2-3
v_call: TRBV7-9
d_call: TRBD1
cdr3_aa: CASSSPTGMVDTQYF
cdr3_nt: TGTGCCAGCAGCTCGCCGACAGGGATGGTAGATACGCAGTATTTT

j_call: TRBJ1-1
v_call: TRBV12-5
d_call: .
cdr3_aa: CASARTTDRQAFF
cdr3_nt: TGTGCTAGTGCCCGAACGACGGACAGACAAGCTTTCTTT

j_call: TRBJ1-1
v_call: TRBV6-5
d_call: TRBD1
cdr3_aa: CASRLDRGGGTEAFF
cdr3_nt: TGTGCCAGCAGGCTAGACAGGGGAGGGGGGACTGAAGCTTTCTTT

j_call: TRBJ2-3
v_call: TRBV29-1
d_call: TRBD2
cdr3_aa: CSVEGLAGPTDTQYF
cdr3_nt: TGCAGCGTTGAAGGGCTAGCGGGACCCACAGATACGCAGTATTTT

j_call: TRBJ2-5
v_call: TRBV25-1
d_call: TRBD2
cdr3_aa: CASSTMGSGTAETQYF
cdr3_nt: TGTGCCAGCAGTACAATGGGTAGCGGGACTGCAGAGACCCAGTACTTC

j_call: TRBJ2-3
v_call: TRBV5-4
d_call: TRBD2
cdr3_aa: CASSLELAVADTQYF
cdr3_nt: TGTGCCAGCAGCTTGGAGCTAGCGGTAGCAGATACGCAGTATTTT

j_call: TRBJ1-5
v_call: TRBV7-2
d_call: .
cdr3_aa: CASSLFDSFNQPQHF
cdr3_nt: TGTGCCAGCAGCTTATTCGACAGCTTCAATCAGCCCCAGCATTTT

j_call: TRBJ2-5
v_call: TRBV9
d_call: TRBD2
cdr3_aa: CASSLAARTSFQKTQYF
cdr3_nt: TGTGCCAGCAGCCTCGCCGCCCGGACTAGTTTCCAAAAGACCCAGTACTTC

j_call: TRBJ2-2
v_call: TRBV27
d_call: .
cdr3_aa: CASSFSFLAGKGTGELFF
cdr3_nt: TGTGCCAGCAGTTTCTCCTTCCTCGCGGGAAAGGGCACCGGGGAGCTGTTTTTT

j_call: TRBJ2-2
v_call: TRBV10-3
d_call: TRBD1
cdr3_aa: CAINPGQGPDNTGELFF
cdr3_nt: TGTGCCATCAATCCGGGACAGGGGCCGGATAACACCGGGGAGCTGTTTTTT

j_call: TRBJ1-1
v_call: TRBV5-1
d_call: TRBD1
cdr3_aa: CASSLEQGAGTEAFF
cdr3_nt: TGCGCCAGCAGCTTGGAACAGGGGGCTGGTACTGAAGCTTTCTTT

j_call: TRBJ2-5
v_call: TRBV30
d_call: TRBD2
cdr3_aa: CAWETSGAGETQYF
cdr3_nt: TGTGCCTGGGAGACTAGCGGGGCTGGGGAGACCCAGTACTTC

j_call: TRBJ1-1
v_call: TRBV15
d_call: .
cdr3_aa: CATSREVWAEDTEAFF
cdr3_nt: TGTGCCACCAGCAGGGAAGTTTGGGCGGAGGACACTGAAGCTTTCTTT

j_call: TRBJ2-5
v_call: TRBV5-4
d_call: TRBD2
cdr3_aa: CASSLPLAGGGETQYF
cdr3_nt: TGTGCCAGCAGCTTACCACTAGCGGGAGGAGGGGAGACCCAGTACTTC

j_call: TRBJ1-1
v_call: TRBV29-1
d_call: .
cdr3_aa: CSVEYMNTEAFF
cdr3_nt: TGCAGCGTTGAGTACATGAACACTGAAGCTTTCTTT

j_call: TRBJ2-2
v_call: TRBV29-1
d_call: TRBD2
cdr3_aa: CSVQGLAGTGELFF
cdr3_nt: TGCAGCGTGCAAGGACTAGCTGGCACCGGGGAGCTGTTTTTT